This T cell receptor beta chain was captured by sequencing in a study of T cell repertoires in cytomegalovirus infection. About the study: It can be stated that public TCR beta signatures indicated CMV infection as well as a matching HLA type. Study results and caveats: There were carriers of CMV plus the relevant HLA, and cumulative public TCR beta family frequency identified them. In two of eight donors, the top clonotype was HLA-C-restricted CMV-specific.

TCRdb analysed the reads with MiXCR anew, one entry per CDR3 protein. The sample includes about 350,000 distinct CDR3 sequences, roughly 34% of them seen just once. Trimming took off 4 bases at V and 5 bases at J, with 15 bases between the two ends. The CDR3 consists of 14 residues. The germline gives CDR1 DFQATT, CDR2 SNEGSKA (reference sequence). This clonotype came up a few times. The antigen remains unidentified. The source is a human donor in good health (CMV status not recorded). Some clones in this sample may be carry-over from other donors' samples. The specimen was cultured PBMCs, collected from culture after CMV antigen stimulation. The V gene is TRBV20-1, the J gene TRBJ2-4; possible D gene TRBD2, 7 bases. This CDR3 is CSAKEGGTQNIQYF. In DNA form, the CDR3 reads TGCAGTGCTAAGGAGGGGGGGACTCAAAACATTCAGTACTTC.